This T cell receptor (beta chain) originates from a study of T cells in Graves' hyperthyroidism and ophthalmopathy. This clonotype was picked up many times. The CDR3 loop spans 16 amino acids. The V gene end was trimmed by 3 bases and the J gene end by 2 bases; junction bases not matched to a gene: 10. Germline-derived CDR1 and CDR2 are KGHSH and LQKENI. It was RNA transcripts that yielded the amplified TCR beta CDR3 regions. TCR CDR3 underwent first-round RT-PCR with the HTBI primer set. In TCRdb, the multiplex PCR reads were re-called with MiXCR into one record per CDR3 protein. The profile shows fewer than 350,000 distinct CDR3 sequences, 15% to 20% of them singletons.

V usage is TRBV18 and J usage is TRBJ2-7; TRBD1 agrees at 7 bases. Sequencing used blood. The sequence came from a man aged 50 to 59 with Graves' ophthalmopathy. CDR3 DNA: TGTGCCAGCTCACCGGGGATTGACAGGGTACCCTACGAGCAGTACTTC. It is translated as CASSPGIDRVPYEQYF.